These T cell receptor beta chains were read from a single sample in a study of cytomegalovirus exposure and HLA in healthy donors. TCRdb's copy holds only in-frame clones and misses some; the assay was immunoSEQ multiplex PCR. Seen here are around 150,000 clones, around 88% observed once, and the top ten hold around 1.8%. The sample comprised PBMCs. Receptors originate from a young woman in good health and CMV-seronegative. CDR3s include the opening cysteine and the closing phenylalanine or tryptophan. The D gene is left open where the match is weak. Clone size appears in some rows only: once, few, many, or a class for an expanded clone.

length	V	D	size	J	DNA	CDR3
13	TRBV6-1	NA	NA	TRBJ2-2	TGTGCCAGCATCACACCGAACACCGGGGAGCTGTTTTTT	CASITPNTGELFF
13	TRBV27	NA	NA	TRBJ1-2	TGTGCCAGCAGTTTATCCCCCTTCTATGGCTACACCTTC	CASSLSPFYGYTF
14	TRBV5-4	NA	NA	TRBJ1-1	TGTGCCAGCTGGAGCTATCTTGGCTACACTGAAGCTTTCTTT	CASWSYLGYTEAFF
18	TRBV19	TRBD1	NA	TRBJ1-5	TGTGCCAGTAGCCATGCCCCAGGGACAGGGGGCCGCAATCAGCCCCAGCATTTT	CASSHAPGTGGRNQPQHF
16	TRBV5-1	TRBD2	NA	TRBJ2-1	TGCGCCAGCAGCTTAGGGGAGGGACTAGCTTCCAATGAGCAGTTCTTC	CASSLGEGLASNEQFF
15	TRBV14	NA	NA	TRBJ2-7	TGTGCCAGCAGCGAGGAGGACTCCAGGAGCTACGAGCAGTACTTC	CASSEEDSRSYEQYF
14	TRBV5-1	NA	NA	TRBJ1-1	TGCGCCAGCAGCCTAGAAGGCCGCAGCACTGAAGCTTTCTTT	CASSLEGRSTEAFF
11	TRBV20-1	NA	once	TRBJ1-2	TGCAGTGCTAGAGAAAGGGGAGGCTACACCTTC	CSARERGGYTF
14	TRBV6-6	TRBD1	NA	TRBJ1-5	TGTGCCAGCAGGGGCAGACAGGGGTCTCAGCCCCAGCATTTT	CASRGRQGSQPQHF
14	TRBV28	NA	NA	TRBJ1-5	TGTGCCAGCAGTCATAGGAGGGGCCATCAGCCCCAGCATTTT	CASSHRRGHQPQHF
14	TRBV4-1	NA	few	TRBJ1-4	TGCGCCAGCCGGGCAGGGACAACTAATGAAAAACTGTTTTTT	CASRAGTTNEKLFF
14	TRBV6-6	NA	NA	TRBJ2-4	TGTGCCAGCAGTTACTTGTCGGTGGAGAACATTCAGTACTTC	CASSYLSVENIQYF
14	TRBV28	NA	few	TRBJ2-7	TGTGCCAGCAGCCTGTCAGGGGGGATCTACGAGCAGTACTTC	CASSLSGGIYEQYF
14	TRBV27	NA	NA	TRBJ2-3	TGTGCCAGCAGGCCGGGACTTATCACAGATACGCAGTATTTT	CASRPGLITDTQYF
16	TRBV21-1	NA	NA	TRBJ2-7	TGTGCCAGCAGCAACTGGACAGGGGGCGGTGAATACGAGCAGTACTTC	CASSNWTGGGEYEQYF
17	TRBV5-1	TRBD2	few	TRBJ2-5	TGCGCCAGCAGCCCGGGGACTAGCGGGGGGGGACAAGAGACCCAGTACTTC	CASSPGTSGGGQETQYF
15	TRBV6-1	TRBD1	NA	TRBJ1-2	TGTGCCAGCAGTGAATCGGGACAGGGGGCCTATGGCTACACCTTC	CASSESGQGAYGYTF
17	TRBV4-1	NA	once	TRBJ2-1	TGCGCCAGCAGCCCACGAGCTTTGGGGGGGCCTGGCAATGAGCAGTTCTTC	CASSPRALGGPGNEQFF
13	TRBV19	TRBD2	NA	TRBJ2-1	TGTGCCAGTAGTACTGGGACTAGCGATGAGCAGTTCTTC	CASSTGTSDEQFF
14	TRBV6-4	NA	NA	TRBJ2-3	TGTGCCAGCAGTGACCAAACAGGGACAGATACGCAGTATTTT	CASSDQTGTDTQYF